A selection of T cell receptor beta chains follows, all from one sample in a study of T-cell memory formation after mild COVID-19. TCRdb passed the 5' RACE reads through MiXCR, listing each CDR3 protein once. The sample lists around 500,000 distinct CDR3 sequences, 15% to 20% occurring once. Material for sequencing was PBMCs or a T cell subset sorted from them (not recorded which). All receptors derive from an adult woman who had mild COVID-19 (a few samples of this study predate the infection). Cell type and time point are not known. The CDR3 runs from the conserved cysteine through the conserved F or W. A D gene is named only where the DNA matches it firmly. Size is omitted from some rows. Given values are once, few, many or a class for expanded clones.

V gene,J gene,D gene,clone size,CDR3 DNA,CDR3 protein
TRBV30,TRBJ2-1,TRBD1,few,TGTGCCTGGGGCAAACCGGGACAGGGCGCCTACAATGAGCAGTTCTTC,CAWGKPGQGAYNEQFF
TRBV6-1,TRBJ1-4,TRBD1,NA,TGTGCCAGCAGGGCTTCGACAGGGGCTACTAATGAAAAACTGTTTTTT,CASRASTGATNEKLFF
TRBV6-1,TRBJ2-2,NA,NA,TGTGCCAGCAGTGGGGAAGTGAACACCGGGGAGCTGTTTTTT,CASSGEVNTGELFF
TRBV11-3,TRBJ2-4,TRBD1,NA,TGTGCCAGCAGCTCGCGGGACAGGTTAAGCATTCAGTACTTC,CASSSRDRLSIQYF
TRBV7-3,TRBJ2-3,NA,few,TGTGCCAGCAGCTTAGCGGGGTCCCCCACAGATACGCAGTATTTT,CASSLAGSPTDTQYF
TRBV7-9,TRBJ2-1,TRBD2,NA,TGTGCCAGCAGCGAGACTAGCGGGGGGGCTAGGGAGCAGTTCTTC,CASSETSGGAREQFF
TRBV5-1,TRBJ1-2,NA,NA,TGCGCCAGCAGCCCGGCGGGGAATGGCTACACCTTC,CASSPAGNGYTF
TRBV24-1,TRBJ2-5,NA,few,TGTGCCACCAGTGATTTGCGAGAGGGCAGGGAGACCCAGTACTTC,CATSDLREGRETQYF
TRBV7-9,TRBJ1-2,NA,NA,TGTGCCAGCAGCCTCGTCCGGGACCTCTATGGCTACACCTTC,CASSLVRDLYGYTF
TRBV15,TRBJ2-1,NA,NA,TGTGCCACCAGCAGCGGAGGGGGGTCCTACAATGAGCAGTTCTTC,CATSSGGGSYNEQFF
TRBV24-1,TRBJ2-2,TRBD1,few,TGTGCCACCAGTGATACGCCGGGACAGGGGGCTGATAACACCGGGGAGCTGTTTTTT,CATSDTPGQGADNTGELFF
TRBV14,TRBJ2-7,NA,few,TGTGCCAGCAGCCAAGAGGCGGGGTTCATCTACGAGCAGTACTTC,CASSQEAGFIYEQYF
TRBV15,TRBJ2-7,NA,few,TGTGCCACCAGCAGGGCTAGGAATTACGAGCAGTACTTC,CATSRARNYEQYF
TRBV30,TRBJ1-5,NA,NA,TGTGCCTTTCAAAGGAAGGCACACAATAGCAATCAGCCCCAGCATTTT,CAFQRKAHNSNQPQHF
TRBV29-1,TRBJ1-2,NA,few,TGCAGCGTTGCTGGTAGAAACTATGGCTACACCTTC,CSVAGRNYGYTF
TRBV5-6,TRBJ2-1,TRBD2,few,TGTGCCAGCAGCTTGTTTGGGACTAGCGGTTACAATGAGCAGTTCTTC,CASSLFGTSGYNEQFF
TRBV20-1,TRBJ2-1,TRBD2,NA,TGCAGTGCTAGAGCTCATTCTAGCGGGGAGAATGAGCAGTTCTTC,CSARAHSSGENEQFF
TRBV27,TRBJ2-7,TRBD2,few,TGTGCCAGCAGTTTATCCGGACTAGGTCCTTACGAGCAGTACTTC,CASSLSGLGPYEQYF
TRBV6-6,TRBJ2-7,NA,NA,TGTGCCAGCAGAACCGGGGACGGCCAGCAGTACTTC,CASRTGDGQQYF
TRBV7-2,TRBJ1-3,TRBD1,few,TGTGCCAGCAGCTTAGGGACAGGGGCTGGAAACACCATATATTTT,CASSLGTGAGNTIYF
TRBV5-6,TRBJ2-7,NA,NA,TGTGCCAGCAGCCTGACGGCACAAACCTACGAGCAGTACTTC,CASSLTAQTYEQYF
TRBV4-2,TRBJ2-4,NA,NA,TGTGCCAGCAGCCAAGGTCTAATGGGGTCTGAAAGCATTCAGTACTTC,CASSQGLMGSESIQYF
TRBV7-9,TRBJ2-5,TRBD1,few,TGTGCCAGCAGCTTAGGGGGACAGGGTCTGCAAGAGACCCAGTACTTC,CASSLGGQGLQETQYF
TRBV6-1,TRBJ1-1,NA,NA,TGTGCCAGCAGTGAAGAGAGGGCAGTCACTGAAGCTTTCTTT,CASSEERAVTEAFF
TRBV15,TRBJ2-3,NA,NA,TGTGCCACCAGCAGAGTTGAGGGGTGGACAGATACGCAGTATTTT,CATSRVEGWTDTQYF
TRBV7-9,TRBJ2-7,TRBD2,few,TGTGCCAGCAGCTCCTTCGGCGGGAGCTCCTACGAGCAGTACTTC,CASSSFGGSSYEQYF
TRBV5-1,TRBJ1-1,TRBD1,few,TGCGCCAGCAGCCAAACGACAGGGTTGATGAACACTGAAGCTTTCTTT,CASSQTTGLMNTEAFF
TRBV6-2/TRBV6-3,TRBJ2-7,TRBD1,NA,TGTGCCAGCAGTTCCATGGGGACAGGGGGACACGAGCAGTACTTC,CASSSMGTGGHEQYF
TRBV7-2,TRBJ2-1,TRBD2,NA,TGTGCCAGCAGCTTAGTTGGGACTAGGTCGGTCAATGAGCAGTTCTTC,CASSLVGTRSVNEQFF
TRBV11-2,TRBJ2-7,NA,NA,TGTGCCAGCAGTTTTTACGGAGGAGCCCCCTACGAGCAGTACTTC,CASSFYGGAPYEQYF
TRBV12-3/TRBV12-4,TRBJ2-6,NA,few,TGTGCCAGCACCACAGAAACCGGGGCCAACGTCCTGACTTTC,CASTTETGANVLTF
TRBV27,TRBJ2-7,NA,few,TGTGCCAGCAGATCAGAGGTTTTCCTTGGCGAGCAGTACTTC,CASRSEVFLGEQYF
TRBV6-5,TRBJ1-3,NA,many,TGTGCCAGCAGTCGCTTCTCGGCCTCTGGAAACACCATATATTTT,CASSRFSASGNTIYF
TRBV7-9,TRBJ2-7,TRBD1,few,TGTGCCAGCAGCCCAAAACAGGGGTACGAGCAGTACTTC,CASSPKQGYEQYF
TRBV20-1,TRBJ1-4,TRBD1,few,TGCAGTGCTAGAGCCCCGGGACAGGCCCTAGGGAGTGATGAAAAACTGTTTTTT,CSARAPGQALGSDEKLFF
TRBV9,TRBJ2-3,NA,NA,TGTGCCAGCAGCCCCGCCGTAGACCTAGGAGATACGCAGTATTTT,CASSPAVDLGDTQYF
TRBV12-3/TRBV12-4,TRBJ2-3,TRBD2,few,TGTGCCAGCAGGCCTCGAGCGGGGGGTACAGATACGCAGTATTTT,CASRPRAGGTDTQYF
TRBV2,TRBJ2-2,NA,few,TGTGCCTCCGGGCTCCGCGCCACCGGGGAGCTGTTTTTT,CASGLRATGELFF
TRBV24-1,TRBJ2-5,NA,few,TGTGCCACCAGTGATCCCCGCAGGGGGGCTGGTGAGACCCAGTACTTC,CATSDPRRGAGETQYF
TRBV11-2,TRBJ2-7,TRBD1,NA,TGTGCCAGCAGTCGCAACCGGGACAGGGTTAACGAGCAGTACTTC,CASSRNRDRVNEQYF
TRBV4-2,TRBJ2-3,NA,few,TGTGCCAGCAGCCCCTCCCGCGTGTGGCAGGGCGGCACAGATACGCAGTATTTT,CASSPSRVWQGGTDTQYF
TRBV4-1,TRBJ1-2,NA,NA,TGCGCCAGCAGCCATTCACCGGACAGTGCTAACTATGGCTACACCTTC,CASSHSPDSANYGYTF
TRBV9,TRBJ2-3,NA,NA,TGTGCCAGCAGCGCCGATGGGATCACAGATACGCAGTATTTT,CASSADGITDTQYF
TRBV5-1,TRBJ2-3,NA,few,TGCGCCAGCAGCTTGGAAGGGTTCGTGACAGATACGCAGTATTTT,CASSLEGFVTDTQYF
TRBV4-3,TRBJ2-5,TRBD2,NA,TGCGCCAGCAGCCAAGACTTAGCGGGAGCCCCCGGGGAGACCCAGTACTTC,CASSQDLAGAPGETQYF
TRBV6-6,TRBJ2-1,TRBD2,NA,TGTGCCAGCAGTTACCGTGGGACTAGCGGGGGGGCCGGTGAGCAGTTCTTC,CASSYRGTSGGAGEQFF
TRBV5-1,TRBJ2-5,TRBD2,many,TGCGCCAGCAGCTTGGGTGGACTAGCGGAAGAGACCCAGTACTTC,CASSLGGLAEETQYF
TRBV5-1,TRBJ1-1,NA,few,TGCGCCAGCAGACCCTTGAGGGACACTGAAGCTTTCTTT,CASRPLRDTEAFF
TRBV24-1,TRBJ2-3,NA,many,TGTGCCATCAGTGAGGGGGGGCAAGGCACAGATACGCAGTATTTT,CAISEGGQGTDTQYF
TRBV2,TRBJ2-2,TRBD1,NA,TGTGCCAGCAGTTACCCCCGGGACAGGGGGACCGGGGAGCTGTTTTTT,CASSYPRDRGTGELFF
TRBV7-6,TRBJ2-7,TRBD1,few,TGTGCCAGCAGCCCTCGGACAGGGAATTCGGGGGAGCAGTACTTC,CASSPRTGNSGEQYF
TRBV20-1,TRBJ2-5,NA,few,TGCAGTGCTAGAGAACGTCCTCTCCAAGAGACCCAGTACTTC,CSARERPLQETQYF
TRBV12-3/TRBV12-4,TRBJ2-1,NA,few,TGTGCCAGCAGTTTAGAACAGAGGAGTACTGAGCAGTTCTTC,CASSLEQRSTEQFF
TRBV24-1,TRBJ2-2,TRBD1,few,TGTGCCACCAGTGATCTACAGGGGACGATGAACACCGGGGAGCTGTTTTTT,CATSDLQGTMNTGELFF
TRBV3-1,TRBJ1-6,TRBD1,NA,TGTGCCAGCAGCCGCCAACAGGGGTTCGGGGATTCACCCCTCCACTTT,CASSRQQGFGDSPLHF
TRBV6-2/TRBV6-3,TRBJ2-7,TRBD1,few,TGTGCCAGCAGTTACTCGATCGGGACAGGAATTTCCTACGAGCAGTACTTC,CASSYSIGTGISYEQYF
TRBV2,TRBJ2-7,NA,few,TGTGCCAGCTTGGTAGGGGCCGACGAGCAGTACTTC,CASLVGADEQYF
TRBV11-2,TRBJ2-4,TRBD1,few,TGTGCCAGCAGCCCTCGGACAGGGCGAGCCAAAAACATTCAGTACTTC,CASSPRTGRAKNIQYF
TRBV5-1,TRBJ2-3,TRBD2,many,TGCGCCAGCAGACGACTAGCGGGGGCCCAGAGCACAGATACGCAGTATTTT,CASRRLAGAQSTDTQYF